The following is a T cell receptor beta chain sequence with its context. The antigen is unknown. The sample originates from a study of CD8 T cells in Susac syndrome. RNA amounts of about 0.5 to 1 ug underwent reverse transcription with random hexamers. The immunoSEQ assay covered 54 Vbeta and 13 Jbeta segments for CDR3. TCRdb re-called the immunoSEQ multiplex PCR reads with MiXCR, one entry per CDR3 protein. The table shows approximately 210,000 distinct CDR3 sequences, with about 94% occurring only once. Sequencing of TCR beta was undertaken in CD8+ and CD4+ T cells derived from blood. CD8+ and CD4+ T cells were negatively isolated; TEMRA cells were FACS-enriched. The CDR3 loop spans 14 amino acids. Germline V gene lookup returns CDR1 MNHEY and CDR2 SMNVEV (reference sequence). Trimming pared 3 bases from V and 7 bases from J, leaving 10 bases between. Study-level points and caveats: Where Susac syndrome CD4+ T cell repertoires were concerned, no clonal expansion was evident.

This TCR derives from a human donor with Susac syndrome. The chain employs TRBV27 and TRBJ1-6; D perhaps matches TRBD1 (5 bases). The sequencing input was CD4+ T cells from PBMCs. The CDR3, as DNA: TGTGCCAGCAGTTTGCCGGGGGACAATTCACCCCTCCACTTT. Its protein is CASSLPGDNSPLHF.